Listed below are T cell receptor beta chains from one sample, sequenced in a study of molecular identifiers for immune sequencing clone quantification. TCRdb redid the calling of the PCR reads with MiXCR, one entry per CDR3 protein. The repertoire holds under 600,000 distinct CDR3 sequences, with around 25% as singletons. Material for sequencing was naive CD8+ T cells from blood, with Jurkat cell RNA spiked in. These receptors all stem from a human donor in good health. Some libraries in this study had Jurkat cell RNA spiked in. Both conserved end residues are part of each CDR3. A D gene is named only where the DNA matches it firmly. For some rows the clone size is stated as once, few or many, or as a class when expanded; others skip it.

v_call: TRBV27; clone_size: many; j_call: TRBJ2-3; d_call: TRBD2; cdr3_aa: CASISGLAPDTQYF; cdr3_nt: TGTGCCAGCATATCGGGACTAGCGCCAGATACGCAGTATTTT
v_call: TRBV7-2; clone_size: .; j_call: TRBJ1-6; d_call: TRBD1; cdr3_aa: CASSPRGLWNSPHHF; cdr3_nt: TGTGCCAGCAGCCCCAGGGGGCTTTGGAATTCACCCCACCACTTT
v_call: TRBV29-1; clone_size: many; j_call: TRBJ2-7; d_call: TRBD1; cdr3_aa: CSAEGTGTYEQYF; cdr3_nt: TGCAGCGCCGAAGGGACAGGGACCTACGAGCAGTACTTC
v_call: TRBV28; clone_size: once; j_call: TRBJ1-6; d_call: .; cdr3_aa: CASSLWGGHPSDSPLHF; cdr3_nt: TGTGCCAGCAGTTTATGGGGCGGACACCCATCGGATTCACCCCTCCACTTT
v_call: TRBV4-1; clone_size: many; j_call: TRBJ1-4; d_call: .; cdr3_aa: CASSQVGVTEKLFF; cdr3_nt: TGCGCCAGCAGCCAAGTAGGAGTAACCGAAAAACTGTTTTTT
v_call: TRBV4-2; clone_size: few; j_call: TRBJ1-3; d_call: .; cdr3_aa: CASSQVGTGPVDTIYF; cdr3_nt: TGTGCCAGCAGCCAAGTCGGAACAGGGCCGGTTGACACCATATATTTT
v_call: TRBV19; clone_size: .; j_call: TRBJ2-4; d_call: .; cdr3_aa: CASSIEGSYGNIQYF; cdr3_nt: TGTGCCAGTAGTATTGAGGGTAGCTATGGAAACATTCAGTACTTC
v_call: TRBV7-9; clone_size: .; j_call: TRBJ2-3; d_call: TRBD2; cdr3_aa: CAGSLAGGTDTQYF; cdr3_nt: TGTGCCGGCAGCTTAGCGGGGGGCACAGATACGCAGTATTTT
v_call: TRBV9; clone_size: many; j_call: TRBJ2-2; d_call: .; cdr3_aa: CASSPVGTGELFF; cdr3_nt: TGTGCCAGCAGCCCAGTCGGCACCGGGGAGCTGTTTTTT
v_call: TRBV29-1; clone_size: many; j_call: TRBJ1-2; d_call: .; cdr3_aa: CSVVATANPKNYGYTF; cdr3_nt: TGCAGCGTTGTGGCCACCGCGAACCCCAAGAACTATGGCTACACCTTC
v_call: TRBV7-9; clone_size: .; j_call: TRBJ1-1; d_call: .; cdr3_aa: CAGSFSTEAFF; cdr3_nt: TGTGCCGGCAGCTTTAGCACTGAAGCTTTCTTT
v_call: TRBV5-4; clone_size: many; j_call: TRBJ2-7; d_call: .; cdr3_aa: CASSLASSGEQYF; cdr3_nt: TGTGCCAGCAGCTTGGCCTCCTCCGGCGAGCAGTACTTC
v_call: TRBV7-2; clone_size: many; j_call: TRBJ1-6; d_call: .; cdr3_aa: CASSPLSNSPLHF; cdr3_nt: TGTGCCAGCAGCCCCTTAAGTAATTCACCCCTCCACTTT
v_call: TRBV7-9; clone_size: many; j_call: TRBJ2-7; d_call: TRBD1; cdr3_aa: CASSSTGEAEYEQYF; cdr3_nt: TGTGCCAGCAGCTCCACAGGGGAAGCGGAGTACGAGCAGTACTTC
v_call: TRBV7-2; clone_size: .; j_call: TRBJ1-1; d_call: .; cdr3_aa: CASSRTMGGTEAFF; cdr3_nt: TGTGCCAGCAGCCGAACCATGGGGGGCACTGAAGCTTTCTTT
v_call: TRBV6-2/TRBV6-3; clone_size: few; j_call: TRBJ1-2; d_call: TRBD1; cdr3_aa: CASRETGDGYTF; cdr3_nt: TGTGCCAGCAGAGAAACAGGGGATGGCTACACCTTC
v_call: TRBV6-2/TRBV6-3; clone_size: many; j_call: TRBJ2-3; d_call: .; cdr3_aa: CASSYSIRDTQYF; cdr3_nt: TGTGCCAGCAGTTACTCGATTCGGGATACGCAGTATTTT
v_call: TRBV7-2; clone_size: many; j_call: TRBJ2-3; d_call: TRBD1; cdr3_aa: CASSYDRGFLTDTQYF; cdr3_nt: TGTGCCAGCAGCTACGACAGGGGGTTCTTGACAGATACGCAGTATTTT
v_call: TRBV24-1; clone_size: few; j_call: TRBJ2-2; d_call: .; cdr3_aa: CATSESLNTGELFF; cdr3_nt: TGTGCCACCAGTGAGTCCCTGAACACCGGGGAGCTGTTTTTT
v_call: TRBV5-5; clone_size: many; j_call: TRBJ2-3; d_call: .; cdr3_aa: CASSLDSPDTQYF; cdr3_nt: TGTGCCAGCAGCTTAGACTCGCCAGATACGCAGTATTTT
v_call: TRBV15; clone_size: few; j_call: TRBJ1-3; d_call: TRBD1; cdr3_aa: CATSRVHSRDRETIYF; cdr3_nt: TGTGCCACCAGCAGAGTTCACTCCCGGGACAGGGAAACCATATATTTT
v_call: TRBV20-1; clone_size: few; j_call: TRBJ2-7; d_call: TRBD2; cdr3_aa: CSARLGLAGPGVEYF; cdr3_nt: TGCAGTGCTAGATTGGGACTAGCGGGACCTGGGGTGGAGTACTTC
v_call: TRBV9; clone_size: .; j_call: TRBJ2-3; d_call: .; cdr3_aa: CASSERMTPYNTDTQYF; cdr3_nt: TGTGCCAGCAGCGAAAGAATGACACCCTACAACACAGATACGCAGTATTTT
v_call: TRBV5-4; clone_size: .; j_call: TRBJ2-5; d_call: .; cdr3_aa: CASSLARRGQETQYF; cdr3_nt: TGTGCCAGCAGCTTGGCCCGCAGGGGTCAAGAGACCCAGTACTTC
v_call: TRBV30; clone_size: many; j_call: TRBJ2-7; d_call: TRBD2; cdr3_aa: CAWCRTSGNYEQYF; cdr3_nt: TGTGCCTGGTGTCGGACTAGCGGGAACTACGAGCAGTACTTC
v_call: TRBV7-9; clone_size: .; j_call: TRBJ2-1; d_call: TRBD2; cdr3_aa: CASSLRTSGIGEQFF; cdr3_nt: TGTGCCAGCAGCTTGAGGACTAGCGGGATTGGTGAGCAGTTCTTC
v_call: TRBV28; clone_size: .; j_call: TRBJ2-5; d_call: .; cdr3_aa: CASTLSRFTGREETQYF; cdr3_nt: TGTGCCAGCACCCTCTCCCGGTTTACAGGTCGAGAAGAGACCCAGTACTTC
v_call: TRBV6-6; clone_size: few; j_call: TRBJ2-3; d_call: .; cdr3_aa: CASSYSLLGTDTQYF; cdr3_nt: TGTGCCAGCAGTTACTCTCTACTGGGCACAGATACGCAGTATTTT
v_call: TRBV27; clone_size: .; j_call: TRBJ2-3; d_call: TRBD2; cdr3_aa: CASGSWTSRGLTDTQYF; cdr3_nt: TGTGCCAGCGGTTCTTGGACTAGCCGGGGGCTCACAGATACGCAGTATTTT
v_call: TRBV5-7; clone_size: many; j_call: TRBJ2-3; d_call: .; cdr3_aa: CASSFVTYYTDTQYF; cdr3_nt: TGTGCCAGCAGCTTTGTCACCTACTACACAGATACGCAGTATTTT
v_call: TRBV7-9; clone_size: many; j_call: TRBJ2-4; d_call: TRBD2; cdr3_aa: CASSIEPGLAGAGVAKNIQYF; cdr3_nt: TGTGCCAGCAGCATAGAACCGGGACTAGCGGGAGCTGGAGTAGCCAAAAACATTCAGTACTTC
v_call: TRBV3-1; clone_size: few; j_call: TRBJ1-5; d_call: .; cdr3_aa: CASSQDYNSNQPQHF; cdr3_nt: TGTGCCAGCAGCCAAGATTATAATAGCAATCAGCCCCAGCATTTT
v_call: TRBV28; clone_size: few; j_call: TRBJ2-7; d_call: TRBD2; cdr3_aa: CASRRAGTYEQYF; cdr3_nt: TGTGCCAGCAGAAGAGCGGGAACCTACGAGCAGTACTTC
v_call: TRBV29-1; clone_size: many; j_call: TRBJ2-1; d_call: TRBD2; cdr3_aa: CSVEGAGLAGGQFF; cdr3_nt: TGCAGCGTTGAAGGGGCCGGACTAGCGGGAGGTCAGTTCTTC
v_call: TRBV28; clone_size: many; j_call: TRBJ2-5; d_call: .; cdr3_aa: CASSLNDKETQYF; cdr3_nt: TGTGCCAGCAGTTTAAATGATAAGGAGACCCAGTACTTC
v_call: TRBV9; clone_size: .; j_call: TRBJ2-5; d_call: TRBD1; cdr3_aa: CASSGGTGGLETQYF; cdr3_nt: TGTGCCAGCAGCGGGGGGACAGGGGGCTTGGAGACCCAGTACTTC
v_call: TRBV29-1; clone_size: few; j_call: TRBJ1-4; d_call: .; cdr3_aa: CSVEGTEVSTNEKLFF; cdr3_nt: TGCAGCGTTGAGGGGACGGAAGTCTCAACTAATGAAAAACTGTTTTTT
v_call: TRBV2; clone_size: few; j_call: TRBJ2-1; d_call: TRBD1; cdr3_aa: CASRVGQGYNEQFF; cdr3_nt: TGTGCCAGCAGAGTGGGACAGGGGTACAATGAGCAGTTCTTC
v_call: TRBV4-3; clone_size: .; j_call: TRBJ2-7; d_call: TRBD2; cdr3_aa: CASSRGLAGVHEQYF; cdr3_nt: TGCGCCAGCAGCAGAGGACTAGCGGGCGTCCACGAGCAGTACTTC
v_call: TRBV5-4; clone_size: .; j_call: TRBJ2-1; d_call: TRBD2; cdr3_aa: CASSRGLAGVNEQFF; cdr3_nt: TGTGCCAGCAGTCGCGGACTAGCGGGAGTTAATGAGCAGTTCTTC
v_call: TRBV28; clone_size: .; j_call: TRBJ1-1; d_call: TRBD1; cdr3_aa: CASTGTGDMNTEAFF; cdr3_nt: TGTGCCAGCACGGGGACAGGGGATATGAACACTGAAGCTTTCTTT
v_call: TRBV7-2; clone_size: .; j_call: TRBJ2-7; d_call: TRBD2; cdr3_aa: CASSISGRGSYAQYF; cdr3_nt: TGTGCCAGCAGCATTAGCGGGAGGGGCTCCTACGCGCAGTACTTC
v_call: TRBV5-1; clone_size: .; j_call: TRBJ1-1; d_call: .; cdr3_aa: CASSNRDTDTEAFF; cdr3_nt: TGCGCCAGCAGCAACCGGGACACGGACACTGAAGCTTTCTTT
v_call: TRBV28; clone_size: many; j_call: TRBJ2-7; d_call: .; cdr3_aa: CASSIRRSGYEQYF; cdr3_nt: TGTGCCAGCAGTATACGTCGTTCGGGGTACGAGCAGTACTTC
v_call: TRBV5-8; clone_size: few; j_call: TRBJ1-2; d_call: TRBD1; cdr3_aa: CASSPRGGGPANYGYTF; cdr3_nt: TGTGCCAGCAGCCCCCGGGGAGGGGGCCCAGCTAACTATGGCTACACCTTC
v_call: TRBV6-1; clone_size: many; j_call: TRBJ2-4; d_call: .; cdr3_aa: CASRADSSYIQYF; cdr3_nt: TGTGCCAGCAGGGCCGACAGTTCCTACATTCAGTACTTC
v_call: TRBV7-9; clone_size: few; j_call: TRBJ1-1; d_call: TRBD1; cdr3_aa: CASSTTVDRGLDTEAFF; cdr3_nt: TGTGCCAGCAGTACTACGGTCGACAGGGGGTTGGACACTGAAGCTTTCTTT
v_call: TRBV12-3/TRBV12-4; clone_size: .; j_call: TRBJ2-7; d_call: .; cdr3_aa: CASRDLNRVSHEQYF; cdr3_nt: TGTGCCAGCAGGGATCTAAACAGGGTGAGCCACGAGCAGTACTTC
v_call: TRBV10-1; clone_size: once; j_call: TRBJ2-6; d_call: .; cdr3_aa: CASSDPLKANVLTF; cdr3_nt: TGCGCCAGCAGTGACCCACTCAAGGCCAACGTCCTGACTTTC
v_call: TRBV30; clone_size: few; j_call: TRBJ2-2; d_call: .; cdr3_aa: CAWESGASNTGELFF; cdr3_nt: TGTGCCTGGGAATCGGGGGCATCGAACACCGGGGAGCTGTTTTTT
v_call: TRBV27; clone_size: .; j_call: TRBJ2-7; d_call: .; cdr3_aa: CASSLSGGGSYEQYF; cdr3_nt: TGTGCCAGCAGTTTATCGGGAGGGGGCTCCTACGAGCAGTACTTC
v_call: TRBV5-1; clone_size: .; j_call: TRBJ1-6; d_call: .; cdr3_aa: CASSLETGLVGSPLHF; cdr3_nt: TGCGCCAGCAGCTTGGAGACGGGGCTTGTCGGTTCACCCCTTCACTTT
v_call: TRBV5-3; clone_size: few; j_call: TRBJ2-7; d_call: .; cdr3_aa: CASSHPGWEAYEQYF; cdr3_nt: TGTGCCAGCAGCCACCCGGGTTGGGAAGCCTACGAGCAGTACTTC
v_call: TRBV20-1; clone_size: many; j_call: TRBJ2-7; d_call: TRBD1; cdr3_aa: CSAKSTGGVTYEQYF; cdr3_nt: TGCAGTGCTAAGTCGACAGGGGGGGTTACCTACGAGCAGTACTTC
v_call: TRBV28; clone_size: many; j_call: TRBJ1-1; d_call: TRBD1; cdr3_aa: CASSFMGQDYTEAFF; cdr3_nt: TGTGCCAGCAGTTTCATGGGACAGGATTACACTGAAGCTTTCTTT
v_call: TRBV30; clone_size: few; j_call: TRBJ2-2; d_call: TRBD1; cdr3_aa: CASPPRDRGRTGELFF; cdr3_nt: TGTGCCTCGCCGCCCAGGGACAGGGGGCGCACCGGGGAGCTGTTTTTT
v_call: TRBV27; clone_size: .; j_call: TRBJ2-3; d_call: TRBD2; cdr3_aa: CASSPAGGGPDTQYF; cdr3_nt: TGTGCCAGCAGCCCAGCGGGAGGAGGCCCAGATACGCAGTATTTT
v_call: TRBV5-1; clone_size: few; j_call: TRBJ2-7; d_call: .; cdr3_aa: CASSLASLQIGDEQYF; cdr3_nt: TGCGCCAGCAGCTTGGCTTCGCTGCAAATCGGGGACGAGCAGTACTTC
v_call: TRBV4-3; clone_size: few; j_call: TRBJ2-7; d_call: .; cdr3_aa: CASSQDRGKVYEQYF; cdr3_nt: TGCGCCAGCAGCCAAGATCGGGGGAAGGTTTACGAGCAGTACTTC
v_call: TRBV30; clone_size: few; j_call: TRBJ1-4; d_call: TRBD1; cdr3_aa: CAWSGQGYEKLFF; cdr3_nt: TGTGCCTGGTCGGGACAGGGATATGAAAAACTGTTTTTT